The 27 T cell receptor beta chains reported below all come from one sample, sequenced in a study of T cells after yellow fever vaccination. TCRdb processed the 5' RACE reads anew with MiXCR; each CDR3 protein has one entry. The sample holds 95,000 to 100,000 distinct CDR3 sequences; about 6% are singletons and the top ten take over 40%. Specimen: CD8+ T cells sorted from PBMCs, collected 10 days after the yellow fever booster vaccination. The receptors were gathered from a man younger than 30 who received the YFV17D yellow fever vaccine.

V and J are TRBV6-5 and TRBJ1-6; D call uncertain. V was shortened by 5 bases and J by 3 bases, with 14 bases between the two germline ends. The CDR3 spans 16 residues. Germline V gene data show CDR1 as MNHEY and CDR2 as SVGAGI. The chain's CDR3 is CASSRLEEDYNSPLHF. The CDR3 bases are TGTGCCAGCAGTCGGCTGGAGGAGGACTATAATTCACCCCTCCACTTT.

This clonotype was seen a few times. V usage is TRBV7-3 and J usage is TRBJ2-1; 10 nucleotides align to TRBD2. The CDR3 contains 18 residues. From germline, CDR1 is SGHTA and CDR2 FQGTGA. V dropped 3 bases and J dropped 3; count of bases not matched to a gene: 11. The CDR3 coding sequence is TGTGCCAGCAGCTTGAGTACTAGCGGGGTGAGGTACTACAATGAGCAGTTCTTC. Its translation: CASSLSTSGVRYYNEQFF.

This clonotype was detected a few times. The chain links TRBV4-3 to TRBJ2-1, with TRBD2 matching 8 bases. The CDR3 is 15 amino acids. Trimming cost V 4 bases and J 2 bases; bases outside gene matches: 4. Per the germline V gene, CDR1 is LGHNA and CDR2 is YSLEER. The CDR3 here is CASSLGLATYNEQFF. CDR3 bases: TGCGCCAGCAGCCTCGGACTAGCAACCTACAATGAGCAGTTCTTC.

The chain carries TRBV3-1 and TRBJ2-3; the match to TRBD2 covers 8 bases. V gave up 1 base and J gave up 1 base; unmatched junction bases: 7. The CDR3 totals 17 residues. CDR1 and CDR2 from the germline V gene are LGHDT and YNNKEL (reference sequence). The CDR3 loop reads CASSQVPAGVRTDTQYF. CDR3 coding DNA: TGTGCCAGCAGCCAAGTGCCAGCGGGGGTACGCACAGATACGCAGTATTTT.

There are many counts of this clonotype. The chain employs TRBV29-1 and TRBJ2-1; 13 nucleotides align to TRBD2. Germline-derived CDR1 and CDR2 are SQVTM and ANQGSEA. V lost 7 bases, J lost 6 bases, and 6 bases stayed unmatched. CDR3 length equals 14 residues. The CDR3 region has the DNA TGCAGCGCTCGACTAGCGGGGGGCCTCAATGAGCAGTTCTTC. Translating gives CSARLAGGLNEQFF.

This clonotype was counted ten times or more. The genes are TRBV11-2 and TRBJ2-2; unclear D gene. This CDR3 is built from 13 residues. Trimming took off 3 bases at V and 3 bases at J, with 5 bases between the two ends. The germline V gene has CDR1 SGHAT and CDR2 FQNNGV. In DNA form, the CDR3 reads TGTGCCAGCAGCTTGTTGGACACCGGGGAGCTGTTTTTT. Protein: CASSLLDTGELFF.

This clonotype has a handful of counts. The chain is built from TRBV21-1 and TRBJ2-5. TRBV21-1 is recorded as a pseudogene. The CDR3 has 15 amino acids. The DNA for the CDR3 is TGTGCCAGCAGCAAAGGTTGCGGACCTAGGGAGACCCAGTACTTC. It specifies CASSKGCGPRETQYF.

This clonotype appeared many times. This sequence joins TRBV7-9 and TRBJ2-7; D gene unclear. This CDR3 has 14 amino acids. V gave up 4 bases and J gave up 3 bases, with 13 bases separating them. Germline assignment: CDR1 SEHNR and CDR2 FQNEAQ (reference sequence). CDR3 coding DNA: TGTGCCAGCAGCTCCCCGAGCCAAGGCTACGAGCAGTACTTC. Amino acid sequence: CASSSPSQGYEQYF.

V is TRBV4-1 and J is TRBJ1-2; a weak D match, TRBD1 (5 bases). Germline CDR1 reads MGHRA; CDR2 reads YSYEKL. The CDR3 totals 16 residues. V dropped 4 bases and J dropped 3 bases, with 18 bases sitting between them. CDR3: CASSPASGRAHYGYTF. CDR3 DNA sequence: TGCGCCAGCAGCCCCGCCTCCGGCAGGGCTCACTATGGCTACACCTTC.

The chain uses TRBV5-1 and TRBJ1-1; weak D call: TRBD1 (6 bases). The CDR3 totals 15 residues. Germline CDR1 is SGHRS and CDR2 is YFSETQ. The V end lost 5 bases, the J end lost 4 bases, and 18 bases lay between the germline ends. The CDR3 sequence is CASRHTQGKSTEAFF. CDR3 sequence (DNA): TGCGCCAGCAGACACACACAGGGTAAAAGCACTGAAGCTTTCTTT.

This clonotype was recorded at least ten times. J is TRBJ2-2 and V is TRBV7-6, with no clear D. The CDR3 covers 16 residues. The germline V gene has CDR1 SGHVS and CDR2 FNYEAQ. V was cut by 1 base and J by 9 bases, with 18 bases left in between. The DNA of the CDR3 is TGTGCCAGCAGCTTAGGTCCCAGTCGGGTGTCCCGGGAGCTGTTTTTT. Protein sequence: CASSLGPSRVSRELFF.

In this sample, this clonotype turned up a few times. This sequence joins TRBV20-1 and TRBJ2-7; TRBD1 matches at 8 bases. Germline V gives CDR1 DFQATT, CDR2 SNEGSKA (reference sequence). This CDR3 spans 18 amino acids. Unmatched junction bases numbered 25, after V lost 6 bases and J lost 6 bases. In DNA form, the CDR3 reads TGCAGTGCCATCGGGGACAGGACCCAAGGTGTGTTGGTTGGCGAGCAGTACTTC. Translated: CSAIGDRTQGVLVGEQYF.

This chain connects TRBV20-1 to TRBJ2-1; 9 bases fit TRBD1. V dropped 6 bases and J dropped 8; count of bases not matched to a gene: 14. Germline CDR1 is DFQATT and CDR2 is SNEGSKA (reference sequence). The CDR3 consists of 15 residues. Here the CDR3 reads CSAMTRDRVGYEQFF. CDR3 sequence (DNA): TGCAGTGCGATGACCCGGGACAGGGTTGGCTATGAGCAGTTCTTC.

This clonotype was recorded at least ten times. The chain joins TRBV4-3 to TRBJ1-1; D uncertain. The germline V gene encodes CDR1 LGHNA and CDR2 YSLEER. The V gene lost 0 bases and the J gene lost 4 bases, with 9 bases spanning the gap. The CDR3 totals 14 residues. CDR3 bases: TGCGCCAGCAGCCAAGACAACCCGAGCACTGAAGCTTTCTTT. This sequence encodes CASSQDNPSTEAFF.

The chain couples TRBV7-9 to TRBJ1-2, with 9 bases lining up with TRBD1. V shed 5 bases and J 8 bases; nucleotides not matched to a gene: 6. In germline, CDR1 is SEHNR, CDR2 FQNEAQ (reference sequence). The CDR3 sequence is 13 residues long. The chain's CDR3 is CASSPGDRVGYTF. The CDR3 coding sequence is TGTGCCAGCAGCCCCGGGGACAGGGTCGGCTACACCTTC. Variable domain in full (rest from reference TRBV7-9 and TRBJ1-2): DTGVSQNPRHKITKRGQNVTFRCDPISEHNRLYWYRQTLGQGPEFLTYFQNEAQLEKSRLLSDRFSAERPKGSFSTLEIQRTEQGDSAMYLCASSPGDRVGYTFGSGTRLTVV.

The chain couples TRBV6-7 to TRBJ1-1, with TRBD1 matching over 7 bases. TRBV6-7 is classed as an ORF, of uncertain function. The V gene end was trimmed by 0 bases and the J gene end by 1 base; junction bases not matched to a gene: 11. The CDR3 totals 18 residues. DNA for the CDR3: TGTGCCAGCAGTTACTCGTTCAGGGGGAGGTATACGAACACTGAAGCTTTCTTT. Residues: CASSYSFRGRYTNTEAFF.

This clonotype was detected a few times. The rearrangement links TRBV12-3 or TRBV12-4 to TRBJ2-2; D is undetermined. This CDR3 has 14 amino acids. Trimming pared 4 bases from V and 4 bases from J, leaving 10 bases between. CDR3: CASSSRPTTGELFF. The CDR3 DNA sequence: TGTGCCAGCAGTTCAAGACCTACCACCGGGGAGCTGTTTTTT.

J is TRBJ2-1 and V is TRBV20-1, with a possible D match to TRBD1 (5 bases). V gave up 4 bases and J gave up 7 bases, with 17 bases separating them. The CDR3 loop spans 14 amino acids. CDR1 and CDR2 from the germline V gene are DFQATT and SNEGSKA (reference sequence). In DNA form, the CDR3 reads TGCAGTGCTATACCCCTGGGTAGGGGAAATGAGCAGTTCTTC. It is translated as CSAIPLGRGNEQFF.

This clonotype has more than one count but fewer than ten. This sequence joins TRBV5-1 and TRBJ1-2; D is ambiguous. The CDR3 runs 13 residues. The ends were cut back, 0 bases at V and 2 bases at J, with 5 bases in the middle. Germline CDR1 is SGHRS and CDR2 is YFSETQ. CDR3 protein: CASSLVRNYGYTF. In DNA form, the CDR3 reads TGCGCCAGCAGCTTGGTGAGAAACTATGGCTACACCTTC.

This clonotype was seen a handful of times. The chain is built from TRBV5-8 and TRBJ2-2; the match to TRBD1 covers 7 bases. CDR3 size: 15 residues. Germline V gives CDR1 SGHTS, CDR2 YDEGEE. With 6 bases clipped from V and 4 bases from J, the junction kept 9 bases outside the gene matches. The chain's CDR3 is CASTVLRGRTGELFF. CDR3 DNA sequence: TGTGCCAGCACCGTACTAAGGGGGCGCACCGGGGAGCTGTTTTTT.

There are a few counts of this clonotype. This chain connects TRBV5-4 to TRBJ2-3; D gene uncertain. The CDR3 consists of 12 residues. The germline V and J ends were trimmed by 5 bases and 6 bases, with 10 bases remaining between them. In germline, CDR1 is SGHNT, CDR2 YYREEE (reference sequence). The CDR3 DNA sequence: TGTGCCAGCAGTACGGTCGACGATACGCAGTATTTT. Translated: CASSTVDDTQYF.

This clonotype was detected only a few times. The J gene is TRBJ2-7, the V gene TRBV12-3 or TRBV12-4; D ambiguous. This CDR3 has 11 residues. Trimming took 5 bases from V and 2 from J, leaving 4 bases between them. Here the CDR3 reads CASSPAYEQYF. The DNA for the CDR3 is TGTGCCAGCAGTCCTGCCTACGAGCAGTACTTC.

This clonotype was seen a few times. The chain recombines TRBV12-5 with TRBJ2-3; 11 bases map to TRBD2. The CDR3 totals 18 residues. V shed 2 bases, J shed 2 bases, and the junction held 9 bases outside the gene matches. Germline CDR1 and CDR2: LGHNT and FRNRAP. The CDR3 here is CASGLSLAGGSPTDTQYF. In nucleotides, the CDR3 is TGTGCTAGTGGTTTGTCCCTAGCGGGGGGTTCTCCCACAGATACGCAGTATTTT. Full variable domain (missing parts from reference TRBV12-5 and TRBJ2-3): DARVTQTPRHKVTEMGQEVTMRCQPILGHNTVFWYRQTMMQGLELLAYFRNRAPLDDSGMPKDRFSAEMPDATLATLKIQPSEPRDSAVYFCASGLSLAGGSPTDTQYFGPGTRLTVL.

This clonotype was counted only a few times. V and J are TRBV5-4 and TRBJ1-1, with 8 nucleotides matching TRBD1. V was pared by 8 bases and J by 1 base, with 4 bases of the junction left unmatched. The CDR3 covers 13 residues. Germline CDR1 and CDR2: SGHNT and YYREEE (reference sequence). CDR3 DNA sequence: TGTGCCAGTAGGACAGGGAGGAACACTGAAGCTTTCTTT. Translated: CASRTGRNTEAFF.

This clonotype has only a few counts. V is TRBV4-2 and J is TRBJ1-1; 7 bases map to TRBD1. The CDR3 has 14 residues. The trim removed 4 bases at V and 3 bases at J, leaving 5 bases unmatched. CDR1 is LGHNA, CDR2 YNFKEQ, per germline. CDR3 DNA: TGTGCCAGCAGCCCGAAGGGGACAGACACTGAAGCTTTCTTT. Its translation: CASSPKGTDTEAFF.

This clonotype was observed many times. The V call is TRBV4-1, the J call TRBJ2-3; D perhaps matches TRBD1 (6 bases). The V end lost 0 bases, the J end lost 6 bases, and 28 bases lay between the germline ends. This CDR3 is 20 amino acids long. CDR1 MGHRA and CDR2 YSYEKL come from the germline V gene. CDR3 DNA: TGCGCCAGCAGCCAAGACCCCGCCGAGATAGTCGAGTTGGGACATGATACGCAGTATTTT. This gives the protein CASSQDPAEIVELGHDTQYF.

This clonotype was observed a handful of times. The chain couples TRBV29-1 to TRBJ2-2; 13 bases map to TRBD2. After removal of 3 bases from V and 5 bases from J, the junction contained 12 bases not matched to a gene. The CDR3 loop spans 18 amino acids. Per germline, CDR1 SQVTM and CDR2 ANQGSEA. CDR3 loop: CSVEGPTSGGGRTGELFF. The CDR3 coding sequence is TGCAGCGTTGAGGGGCCCACTAGCGGGGGGGGCCGAACCGGGGAGCTGTTTTTT.